This T cell receptor beta chain was sequenced for a study of beta chain features in type 1 diabetes. Study findings and constraints: Naive, central memory and Treg TCRB repertoires seemed to resemble each other more closely in patients than they did in healthy donors. Short templates might get an advantage during PCR, and this would be equal in patients and controls. Shorter TCRB CDR3s, moderately but significantly so, were found in Type 1 diabetes patients in all four CD4+ subsets.

Every isolated RNA sample was fully reverse transcribed, so sequencing captured expressed TCRB transcripts. This table comes from immunoSEQ multiplex PCR, and its TCRdb copy is limited to in-frame clones, with some not included. The table has 300,000 to 350,000 clones, 13% seen once; the top ten hold about 0.015%. The single heparinised draw taken from each donor contained roughly 100 mL of blood on average. This CDR3 is 13 amino acids long. Germline values: CDR1 MDHEN, CDR2 SYDVKM. With regard to this clone: Its specificity is unknown.

The TCR sequence derives from a woman under 30 with type 1 diabetes. Sequenced material: naive CD4+ T cells from blood. The V call is TRBV28, the J call TRBJ2-7; D is perhaps TRBD1 (5 bases). The DNA end favors TRBJ2-5, so the J call may be wrong. The CDR3 nucleotides read TGTGCCAGCAGTCAGGACATCCAAGAGACCCAGTACTTC. This codes for CASSQDIQETQYF.